The clone carrying this T cell receptor beta chain has more than one count but fewer than ten. No antigen is known for it. The library attached unique molecular identifiers to individual cDNA molecules. TCRdb re-called the RACE reads with MiXCR, one entry per CDR3 protein. Of under 300,000 distinct CDR3 sequences detected, roughly 8.9% appear once; the ten largest clones hold 2.3%. This sample's time point: pre-sensitization, week 0. Treatment here: therapeutic diphenylcyclopropenone sensitization with weekly scalp DPC. Non-pregnant alopecia patients aged 18 to 70, suitable for DPC therapy. This entry comes from a study of human T cells and chemical hapten exposure. Study outcomes and limitations: Expanded TCRs made up significantly more big CDR3 similarity clusters than controls did.

V was clipped by 10 bases and J by 8 bases; unmatched bases: 20. This CDR3 has 16 amino acids. Germline V gene lookup returns CDR1 SNHLY and CDR2 FYNNEI. The chain carries TRBV2 and TRBJ2-7, with 10 bases fitting TRBD2. This TCR derives from a woman between 40 and 55 years old with alopecia areata. Some clones in this sample may be carry-over from other donors' samples. The source was whole blood, collected in connection with sensitization to the hapten diphenylcyclopropenone (DPC). The DNA of the CDR3 is TGTGCCAACATTGATAAGGGACTAGCGCGGTTCGGTAAGCAGTACTTC. It specifies CANIDKGLARFGKQYF. Based on the CDR3 plus reference TRBV2 and TRBJ2-7, the full variable domain is EPEVTQTPSHQVTQMGQEVILRCVPISNHLYFYWYRQILGQKVEFLVSFYNNEISEKSEIFDDQFSVERPDGSNFTLKIRSTKLEDSAMYFCANIDKGLARFGKQYFGPGTRLTVT.